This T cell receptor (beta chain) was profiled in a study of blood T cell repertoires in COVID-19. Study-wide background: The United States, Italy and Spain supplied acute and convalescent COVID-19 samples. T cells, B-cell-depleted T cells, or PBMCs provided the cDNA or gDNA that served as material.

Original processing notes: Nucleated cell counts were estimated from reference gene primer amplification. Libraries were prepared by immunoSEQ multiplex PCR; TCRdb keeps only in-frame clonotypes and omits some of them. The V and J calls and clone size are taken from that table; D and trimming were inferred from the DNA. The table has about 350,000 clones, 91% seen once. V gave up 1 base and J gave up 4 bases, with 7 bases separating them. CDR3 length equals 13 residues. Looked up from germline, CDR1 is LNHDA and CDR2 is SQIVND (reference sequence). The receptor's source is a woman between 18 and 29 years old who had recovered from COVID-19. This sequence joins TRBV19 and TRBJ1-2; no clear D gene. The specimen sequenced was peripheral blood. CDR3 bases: TGTGCCAGTAGTATAGGGCAAAGCTATGGCTACACCTTC. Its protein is CASSIGQSYGYTF.